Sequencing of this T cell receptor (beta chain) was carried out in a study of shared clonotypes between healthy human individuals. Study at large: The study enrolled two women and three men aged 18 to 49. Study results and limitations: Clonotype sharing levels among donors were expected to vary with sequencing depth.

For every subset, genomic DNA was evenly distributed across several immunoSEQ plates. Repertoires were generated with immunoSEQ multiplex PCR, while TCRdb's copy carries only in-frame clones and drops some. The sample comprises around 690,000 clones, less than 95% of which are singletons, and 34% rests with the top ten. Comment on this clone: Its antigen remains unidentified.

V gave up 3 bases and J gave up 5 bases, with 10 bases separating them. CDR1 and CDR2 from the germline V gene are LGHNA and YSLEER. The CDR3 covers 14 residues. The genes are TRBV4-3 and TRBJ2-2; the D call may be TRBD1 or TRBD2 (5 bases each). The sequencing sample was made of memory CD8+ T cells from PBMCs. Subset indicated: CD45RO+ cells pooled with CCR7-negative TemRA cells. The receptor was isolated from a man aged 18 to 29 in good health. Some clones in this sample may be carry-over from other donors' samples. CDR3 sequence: CASSQEEGTGELFF. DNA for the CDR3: TGCGCCAGCAGCCAGGAAGAGGGGACCGGGGAGCTGTTTTTT.